This TCR beta chain was sequenced for a study of control samples from healthy donors and cancer patients. Clones were sequenced by immunoSEQ multiplex PCR, and TCRdb holds only the in-frame ones, with some missing. The sample includes about 130,000 clones, less than 90% of them seen just once. With 2 bases removed from V and 4 bases from J, the gap between germline ends came to 5 bases. The CDR3 extends over 12 amino acids. The germline CDR1 and CDR2 sequences are SGHTA and FQGNSA. The sequence derives from a man between 18 and 29 years old in good health. The chain combines TRBV7-2 with TRBJ1-2; D uncertain. The specimen sequenced was blood. CDR3 sequence: CASSLLVYGYTF. The CDR3 bases are TGTGCCAGCAGCTTATTGGTCTATGGCTACACCTTC.